What follows are 11 T cell receptor beta chains derived from one specimen sequenced in a study of blood T cell repertoires in COVID-19 (dated by TCRdb to about 2020). The library was prepared using the immunoSEQ multiplex PCR assay. TCRdb's version of the immuneACCESS table is confined to in-frame rearrangements and falls short of the full clone set. An unresolved V gene accounts for under half of the shortfall where checked; the remainder is of unknown origin. Here the sample has more than 300,000 clones; 90% occur a single time. The ten largest clonotypes hold approximately 4.1% of the sample. Sequencing was done on a sample of PBMCs or T cells enriched from blood (not recorded which). Source of these receptors: a woman aged 30 to 39 who had been exposed to COVID-19.

The chain employs TRBV19 and TRBJ1-5, with D perhaps TRBD1 (6 bases). CDR1 LNHDA and CDR2 SQIVND come from the germline V gene (reference sequence). The CDR3 sequence is 18 residues long. Trimming stripped 4 bases from V and 0 bases from J, with 19 bases between. The CDR3 region has the DNA TGTGCCAGTAGTAGTAGAGGGGGTATTAGATATAGCAATCAGCCCCAGCATTTT. Amino acids: CASSSRGGIRYSNQPQHF.

Remarks on this clone: Additional DNA sequences in this sample encode the identical CDR3. The chain combines TRBV20-1 with TRBJ1-1; no clear D. The germline CDR1 and CDR2 sequences are DFQATT and SNEGSKA (reference sequence). This CDR3 is 11 amino acids long. V was cut by 3 bases and J by 5 bases, with 7 bases left in between. In nucleotides, the CDR3 is TGCAGTGCTAGGCGGGAGACTGAAGCTTTCTTT. Translating gives CSARRETEAFF.

The chain couples TRBV29-1 to TRBJ2-2, with D possibly TRBD1 on 6 matching bases. Germline V gene sequence: CDR1 SQVTM, CDR2 ANQGSEA. The CDR3 loop spans 15 amino acids. Trimming pared 4 bases from V and 6 bases from J, leaving 18 bases between. This chain's CDR3 is CSVAPRDKLAGELFF. The CDR3 nucleotides read TGCAGCGTTGCCCCACGGGACAAGCTGGCCGGGGAGCTGTTTTTT.

This chain joins TRBV11-2 and TRBJ2-2, with 9 nucleotides matching TRBD2. The CDR3 covers 16 residues. V trimming: 0 bases; J trimming: 4 bases; junction bases outside the gene matches: 3. The germline V gene has CDR1 SGHAT and CDR2 FQNNGV. CDR3 nucleotides: TGTGCCAGCAGCTTAGATAGCGGGGGAAGCACCGGGGAGCTGTTTTTT. It is translated as CASSLDSGGSTGELFF.

The rearrangement uses TRBV4-2 and TRBJ1-4; 8 bases match TRBD1. Germline assignment: CDR1 LGHNA and CDR2 YNFKEQ. The CDR3 is 16 amino acids. Trimming took 3 bases from V and 7 from J; bases not matched to a gene: 10. The CDR3 sequence is CASSQEGQGRSEKLFF. CDR3 sequence (DNA): TGTGCCAGCAGCCAGGAAGGACAGGGTAGGAGTGAAAAACTGTTTTTT.

The chain joins TRBV4-1 to TRBJ1-5, with 7 bases fitting TRBD1. The CDR3 contains 15 residues. After removal of 4 bases from V and 4 bases from J, the junction contained 7 bases not matched to a gene. Germline V gene sequence: CDR1 MGHRA, CDR2 YSYEKL. The DNA for the CDR3 is TGCGCCAGCAGCCTCCGGGACAGCAGAAATCAGCCCCAGCATTTT. Protein product: CASSLRDSRNQPQHF.

The genes are TRBV21-1 and TRBJ2-4; the D call TRBD2 from the table was never checked on the DNA. TRBV21-1 is a known pseudogene. The CDR3 has 20 amino acids. For the CDR3, the DNA is TGTGCCAGCAGCAGTGGGGGGGTAGCGGGGAAATACCTAGCCAAAAACATTCAGTACTTC. The encoded protein is CASSSGGVAGKYLAKNIQYF.

J is TRBJ1-6 and V is TRBV4-3; D gene uncertain. Germline V gives CDR1 LGHNA, CDR2 YSLEER. V was clipped by 0 bases and J by 4 bases, with 13 bases between them. This CDR3 contains 17 residues. The CDR3 DNA sequence: TGCGCCAGCAGCCAAGATTTAACAGCTCCTTATAATTCACCCCTCCACTTT. Protein: CASSQDLTAPYNSPLHF.

The chain carries TRBV25-1 and TRBJ2-3, with TRBD2 as a possible D gene (5 bases). The CDR3 totals 12 residues. V lost 8 bases to trimming and J lost 2 bases, with 8 bases between them. Germline V gene data show CDR1 as MGHDK and CDR2 as SYGVNS. CDR3 nucleotides: TGTGCCAGCTCCCGGGACACAGATACGCAGTATTTT. Its translation: CASSRDTDTQYF.

The V and J genes are TRBV12-3 or TRBV12-4 and TRBJ1-2, with D unresolved. Trimming removed 7 bases from V and 5 bases from J, with 8 bases in between. CDR3 size: 11 residues. In DNA, the CDR3 is TGTGCCAGCACCTCGTCGTATGGCTACACCTTC. Amino acids: CASTSSYGYTF.

The CDR3 loop is CASSLEDRAVVTGELFF. As DNA, the CDR3 is TGTGCCAGCAGCTTAGAGGACAGGGCGGTCGTCACCGGGGAGCTGTTTTTT. The chain joins TRBV7-9 to TRBJ2-2, with TRBD1 matching 8 bases. The junction had 8 bases not matched to a gene; V was cut back by 1 base and J by 4 bases. The CDR3 has 17 residues. The germline V gene has CDR1 SEHNR and CDR2 FQNEAQ (reference sequence).